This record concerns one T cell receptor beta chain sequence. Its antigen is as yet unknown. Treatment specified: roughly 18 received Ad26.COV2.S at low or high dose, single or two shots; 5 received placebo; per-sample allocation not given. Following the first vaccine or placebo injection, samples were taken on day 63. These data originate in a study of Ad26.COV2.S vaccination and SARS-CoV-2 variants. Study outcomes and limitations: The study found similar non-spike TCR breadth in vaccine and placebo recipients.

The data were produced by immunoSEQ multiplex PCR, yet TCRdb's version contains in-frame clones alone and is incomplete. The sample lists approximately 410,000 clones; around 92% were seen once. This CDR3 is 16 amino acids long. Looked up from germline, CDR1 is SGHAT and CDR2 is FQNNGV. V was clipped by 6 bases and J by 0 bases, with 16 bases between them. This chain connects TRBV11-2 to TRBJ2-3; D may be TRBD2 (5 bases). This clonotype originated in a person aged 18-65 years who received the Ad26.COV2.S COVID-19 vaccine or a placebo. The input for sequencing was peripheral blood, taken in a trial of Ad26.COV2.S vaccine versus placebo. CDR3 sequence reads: CASSLGVATSTDTQYF. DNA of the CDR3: TGTGCCAGCAGTCTGGGAGTTGCGACTAGCACAGATACGCAGTATTTT.